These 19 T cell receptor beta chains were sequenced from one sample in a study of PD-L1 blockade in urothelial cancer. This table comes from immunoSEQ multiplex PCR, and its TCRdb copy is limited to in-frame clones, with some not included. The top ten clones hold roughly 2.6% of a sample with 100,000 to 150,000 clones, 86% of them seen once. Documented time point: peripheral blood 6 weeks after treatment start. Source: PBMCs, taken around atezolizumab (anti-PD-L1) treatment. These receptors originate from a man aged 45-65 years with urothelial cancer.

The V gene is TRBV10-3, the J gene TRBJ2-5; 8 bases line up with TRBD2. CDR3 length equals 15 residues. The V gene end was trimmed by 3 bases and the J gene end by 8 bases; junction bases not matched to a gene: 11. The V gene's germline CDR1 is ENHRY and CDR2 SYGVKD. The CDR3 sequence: CAISDSGGARSTQYF. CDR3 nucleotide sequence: TGTGCCATCAGTGACTCGGGGGGGGCTCGGAGCACCCAGTACTTC.

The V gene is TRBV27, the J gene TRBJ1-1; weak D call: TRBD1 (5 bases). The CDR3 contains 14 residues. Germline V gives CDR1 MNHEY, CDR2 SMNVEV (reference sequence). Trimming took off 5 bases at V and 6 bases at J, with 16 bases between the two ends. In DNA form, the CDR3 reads TGTGCCAGCAGTGAAAACAGGCCGCGCGCTGAAGCTTTCTTT. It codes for CASSENRPRAEAFF.

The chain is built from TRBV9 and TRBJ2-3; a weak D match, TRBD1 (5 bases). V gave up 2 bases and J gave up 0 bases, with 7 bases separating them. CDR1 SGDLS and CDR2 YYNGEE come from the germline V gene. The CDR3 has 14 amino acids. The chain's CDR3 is CASSVTGSTDTQYF. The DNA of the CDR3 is TGTGCCAGCAGCGTTACAGGAAGCACAGATACGCAGTATTTT.

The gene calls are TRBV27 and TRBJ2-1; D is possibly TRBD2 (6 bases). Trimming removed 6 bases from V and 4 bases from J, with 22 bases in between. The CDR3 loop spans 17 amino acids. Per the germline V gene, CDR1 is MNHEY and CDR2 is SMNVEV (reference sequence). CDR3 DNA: TGTGCCAGCAGACGACGTAGCGGCGAGAGCGGGTACAATGAGCAGTTCTTC. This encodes CASRRRSGESGYNEQFF.

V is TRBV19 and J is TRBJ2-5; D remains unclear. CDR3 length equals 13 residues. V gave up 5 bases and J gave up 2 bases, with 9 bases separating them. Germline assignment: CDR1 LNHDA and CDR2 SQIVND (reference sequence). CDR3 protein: CASSQSPQETQYF. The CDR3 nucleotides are TGTGCCAGTAGTCAATCCCCACAAGAGACCCAGTACTTC.

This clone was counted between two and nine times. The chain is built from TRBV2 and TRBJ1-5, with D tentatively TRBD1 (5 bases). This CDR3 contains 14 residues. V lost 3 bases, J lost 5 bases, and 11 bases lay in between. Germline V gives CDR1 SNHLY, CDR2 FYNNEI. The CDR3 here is CASSDRVRDQPQHF. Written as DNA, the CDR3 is TGTGCCAGCAGTGACAGGGTTCGGGATCAGCCCCAGCATTTT.

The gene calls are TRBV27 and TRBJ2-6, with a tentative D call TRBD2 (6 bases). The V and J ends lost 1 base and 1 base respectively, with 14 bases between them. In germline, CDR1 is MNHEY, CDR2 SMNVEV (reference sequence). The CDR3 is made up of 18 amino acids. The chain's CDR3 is CASSLLEGMGSGANVLTF. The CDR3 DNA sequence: TGTGCCAGCAGTTTATTGGAGGGAATGGGTTCTGGGGCCAACGTCCTGACTTTC.

The CDR3 region is CASITTGGGNTIYF. CDR3 DNA sequence: TGTGCCAGCATTACGACAGGGGGAGGAAACACCATATATTTT. This rearrangement joins TRBV28 to TRBJ1-3, with TRBD1 matching over 9 bases. V shed 7 bases and J 4 bases; nucleotides not matched to a gene: 5. Germline lookup yields CDR1 MDHEN and CDR2 SYDVKM. The CDR3 runs 14 residues.

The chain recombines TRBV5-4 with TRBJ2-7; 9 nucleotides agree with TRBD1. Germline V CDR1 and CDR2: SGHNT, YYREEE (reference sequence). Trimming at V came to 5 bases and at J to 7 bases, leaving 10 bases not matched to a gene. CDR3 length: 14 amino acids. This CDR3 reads CASRPYGTGIEQYF. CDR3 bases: TGTGCCAGCAGGCCATACGGGACAGGGATTGAGCAGTACTTC.

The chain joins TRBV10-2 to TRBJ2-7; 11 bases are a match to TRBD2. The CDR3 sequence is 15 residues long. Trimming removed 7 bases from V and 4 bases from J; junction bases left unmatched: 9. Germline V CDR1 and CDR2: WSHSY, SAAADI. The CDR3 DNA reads TGCGCCAGCAAATTAACGGGGACTAGCGGATACGAGCAGTACTTC. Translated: CASKLTGTSGYEQYF.

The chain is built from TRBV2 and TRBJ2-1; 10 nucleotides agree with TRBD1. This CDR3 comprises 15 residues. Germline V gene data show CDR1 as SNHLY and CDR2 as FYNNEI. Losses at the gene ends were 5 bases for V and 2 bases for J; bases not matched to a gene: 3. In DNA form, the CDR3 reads TGTGCCAGCAGTCAGGACAGGGGGGCCTACAATGAGCAGTTCTTC. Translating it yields CASSQDRGAYNEQFF. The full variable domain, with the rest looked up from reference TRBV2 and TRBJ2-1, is EPEVTQTPSHQVTQMGQEVILRCVPISNHLYFYWYRQILGQKVEFLVSFYNNEISEKSEIFDDQFSVERPDGSNFTLKIRSTKLEDSAMYFCASSQDRGAYNEQFFGPGTRLTVL.

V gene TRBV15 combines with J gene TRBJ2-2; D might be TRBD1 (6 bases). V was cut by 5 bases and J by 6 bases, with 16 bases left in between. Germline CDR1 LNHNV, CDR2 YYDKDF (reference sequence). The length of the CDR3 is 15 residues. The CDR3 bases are TGTGCCACCAGCCCCGGGACAAGGGCGGCCGGGGAGCTGTTTTTT. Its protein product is CATSPGTRAAGELFF.

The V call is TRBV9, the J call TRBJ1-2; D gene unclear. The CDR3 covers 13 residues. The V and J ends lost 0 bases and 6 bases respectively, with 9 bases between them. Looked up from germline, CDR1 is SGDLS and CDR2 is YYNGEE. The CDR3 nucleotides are TGTGCCAGCAGCGTAGGGCGGTACGATGGCTACACCTTC. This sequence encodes CASSVGRYDGYTF.

The DNA of the CDR3 is TGTGCCAGCAGTGCCGGGGACTACGAGCAGTACTTC. This translates into CASSAGDYEQYF. The chain carries TRBV6-1 and TRBJ2-7; D is possibly TRBD2 (5 bases). V lost 4 bases and J 3 bases, leaving 7 bases between the germline ends. The CDR3 runs to 12 residues. Germline CDR1 and CDR2: MNHNS and SASEGT.

Here the CDR3 reads CASRGDRDSFRYGYTF. The CDR3 DNA follows: TGTGCCAGTAGAGGCGACCGGGACAGCTTTCGCTATGGCTACACCTTC. The V gene is TRBV19, the J gene TRBJ1-2, with 7 positions matching TRBD1. J gave up 4 bases and V 6 bases, and 14 bases lay outside the gene matches. CDR1 LNHDA and CDR2 SQIVND come from the germline V gene (reference sequence). This CDR3 spans 16 amino acids.

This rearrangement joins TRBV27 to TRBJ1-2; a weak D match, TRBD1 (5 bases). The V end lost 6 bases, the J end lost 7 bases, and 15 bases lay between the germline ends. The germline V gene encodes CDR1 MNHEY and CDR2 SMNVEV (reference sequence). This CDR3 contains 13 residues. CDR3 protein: CASSQQGRTGYTF. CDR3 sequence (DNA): TGTGCCAGCAGCCAGCAGGGAAGGACTGGCTACACCTTC.

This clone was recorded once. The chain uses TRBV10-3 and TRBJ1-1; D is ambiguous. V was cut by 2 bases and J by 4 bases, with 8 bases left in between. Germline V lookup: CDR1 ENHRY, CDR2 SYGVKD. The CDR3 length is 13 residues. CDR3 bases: TGTGCCATCAGTGAGGCAGGAACCACTGAAGCTTTCTTT. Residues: CAISEAGTTEAFF.

As DNA, the CDR3 is TGTGCCAGCTCACGGGGACAGATGAACACTGAAGCTTTCTTT. This translates into CASSRGQMNTEAFF. The chain recombines TRBV18 with TRBJ1-1; 7 bases map to TRBD1. With V trimmed by 4 bases and J by 0 bases, 2 bases remained unmatched. The CDR3 is made up of 14 amino acids. Looked up from germline, CDR1 is KGHSH and CDR2 is LQKENI.

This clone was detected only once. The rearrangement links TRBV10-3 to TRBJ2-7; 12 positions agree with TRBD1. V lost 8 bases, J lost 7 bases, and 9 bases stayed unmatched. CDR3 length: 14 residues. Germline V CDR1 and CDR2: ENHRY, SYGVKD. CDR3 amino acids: CAIGGGQGAREQYF. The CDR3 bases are TGTGCCATCGGCGGGGGACAGGGGGCGCGGGAGCAGTACTTC.